This TCR beta chain was documented in a study of cytomegalovirus exposure and HLA in healthy donors. As for the study in general: A prior study identified 110 million or so unique TCR beta sequences from 200 million or so T cells.

Germline lookup yields CDR1 MGHRA and CDR2 YSYEKL. V dropped 6 bases and J dropped 10; count of bases not matched to a gene: 4. The CDR3 runs to 12 residues. About this clone itself: Its target is not known.

General observations from the study: Apart from CMV serostatus, no immune exposure information was available.

The PCR contained 60 Vbeta and 13 Jbeta primers. Only in-frame clones appear in the TCRdb table, and some are missing; sequencing was by immunoSEQ multiplex PCR. This sample yields roughly 200,000 clones, of which about 77% are seen a single time; under 2.5% belongs to the top ten. The TCR comes from a man aged 55 to 70 in good health and CMV-seronegative. The sample comprised PBMCs. This chain joins TRBV4-1 and TRBJ2-1, with 9 bases identical to TRBD2. As DNA, the CDR3 is TGCGCCAGCAGACACCTAGCGGGGGAGCAGTTCTTC. As protein: CASRHLAGEQFF.